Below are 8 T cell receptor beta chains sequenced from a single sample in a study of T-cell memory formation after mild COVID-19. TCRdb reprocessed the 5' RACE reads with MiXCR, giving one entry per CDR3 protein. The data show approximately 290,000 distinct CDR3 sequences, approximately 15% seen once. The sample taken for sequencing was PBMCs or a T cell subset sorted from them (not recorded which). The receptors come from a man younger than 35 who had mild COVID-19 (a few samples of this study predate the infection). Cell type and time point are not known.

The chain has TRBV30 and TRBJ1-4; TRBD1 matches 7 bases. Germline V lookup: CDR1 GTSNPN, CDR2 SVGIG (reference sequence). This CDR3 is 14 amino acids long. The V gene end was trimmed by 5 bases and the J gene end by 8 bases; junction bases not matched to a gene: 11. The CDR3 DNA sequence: TGTGCCTGGGGAGATGACAGGGCTGGAGAAAAACTGTTTTTT. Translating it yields CAWGDDRAGEKLFF.

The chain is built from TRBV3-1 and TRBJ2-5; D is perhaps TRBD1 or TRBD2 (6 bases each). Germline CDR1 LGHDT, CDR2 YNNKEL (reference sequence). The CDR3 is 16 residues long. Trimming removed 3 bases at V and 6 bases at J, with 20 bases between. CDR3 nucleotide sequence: TGTGCCAGCAGCCAGACTTTCAAAGGGGGGAGGAAGACCCAGTACTTC. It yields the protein CASSQTFKGGRKTQYF.

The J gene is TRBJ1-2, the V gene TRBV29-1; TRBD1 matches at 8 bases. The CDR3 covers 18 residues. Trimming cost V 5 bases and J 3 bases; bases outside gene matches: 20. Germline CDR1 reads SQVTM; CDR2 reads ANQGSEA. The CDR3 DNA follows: TGCAGCGTTTCACTCTGGTCGGGGACAGGTTCGTCGGACTATGGCTACACCTTC. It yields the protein CSVSLWSGTGSSDYGYTF.

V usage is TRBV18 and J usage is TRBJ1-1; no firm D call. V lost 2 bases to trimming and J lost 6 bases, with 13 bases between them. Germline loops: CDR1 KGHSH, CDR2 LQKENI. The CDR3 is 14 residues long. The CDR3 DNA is TGTGCCAGCTCACCAGCCACCTCGTGGTCTGAAGCTTTCTTT. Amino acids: CASSPATSWSEAFF.

For the CDR3, the DNA is TGTGCCAGCAGCTCGGGGGGGGACCTGAACACTGAAGCTTTCTTT. Translation gives CASSSGGDLNTEAFF. The chain combines TRBV7-2 with TRBJ1-1; D possibly corresponds to TRBD1 (5 bases). Trimming pared 4 bases from V and 0 bases from J, leaving 12 bases between. The CDR3 is 15 amino acids. Looked up from germline, CDR1 is SGHTA and CDR2 is FQGNSA.

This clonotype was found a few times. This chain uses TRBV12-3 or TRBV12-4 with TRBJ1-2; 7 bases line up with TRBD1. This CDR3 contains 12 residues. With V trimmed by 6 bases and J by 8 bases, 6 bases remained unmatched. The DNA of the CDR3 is TGTGCCAGCAGCGGGGACAGTCCCGGCTACACCTTC. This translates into CASSGDSPGYTF.

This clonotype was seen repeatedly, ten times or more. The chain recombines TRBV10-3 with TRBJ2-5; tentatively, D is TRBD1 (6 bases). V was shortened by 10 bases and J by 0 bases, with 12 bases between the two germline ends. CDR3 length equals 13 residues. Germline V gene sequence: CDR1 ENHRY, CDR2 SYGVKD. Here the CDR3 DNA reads TGTGCCACAAGGGACACGTACCAAGAGACCCAGTACTTC. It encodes CATRDTYQETQYF.

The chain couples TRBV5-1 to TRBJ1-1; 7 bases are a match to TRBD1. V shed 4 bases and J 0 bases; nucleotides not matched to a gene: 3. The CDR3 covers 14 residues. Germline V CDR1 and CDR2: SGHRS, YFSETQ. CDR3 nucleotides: TGCGCCAGCAGCGCGACAGGGCTGAACACTGAAGCTTTCTTT. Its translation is CASSATGLNTEAFF.